The clone carrying this TCR beta chain was seen more than once but under ten times. What it binds is not known. These data originate in a study of tumor-infiltrating lymphocytes in primary liver carcinoma. Looking at the study overall: Donors had hepatocellular carcinoma or combined HCC and intrahepatic cholangiocarcinoma. Stage T1-T3 N0M0 tumors spanned about 4.2 to 11 cm.

Between the trimmed V and J ends, which lost 7 bases and 3 bases, there was a span of 13 bases. Germline CDR1 and CDR2: MNHNY and SVGAGI (reference sequence). The CDR3 runs 13 residues. General study results and limits: A significantly higher top-250-clone fraction was found in tumors than in blood (p = 0.039).

The study extracted blood RNA from unsorted whole blood and also extracted germline DNA. Before any surgery took place, four milliliters of peripheral blood were collected. A constant-region primer served to make TCR beta cDNA from around 500 ng total RNA. Libraries of TCR beta came from three nested multiplex PCR rounds with slightly modified ARM-PCR. Researchers ran the first two PCR rounds for roughly 11 cycles each with TRBV1-TRBV30 forward primers and a C-beta reverse primer. MiXCR, run by TCRdb on the multiplex PCR reads, gives a single entry per CDR3 protein. The data hold 310,000 or so distinct CDR3 sequences, with around 50% observed a single time.

The specimen was peripheral blood. V gene TRBV6-6 combines with J gene TRBJ2-7; either TRBD1 or TRBD2 may fit D (5 bases each). The clonotype was recovered from a woman in her thirties with primary liver carcinoma and hepatitis B virus infection. CDR3 coding DNA: TGTGCCAGCACCTCGGGACCGAGCTACGAGCAGTACTTC. Protein: CASTSGPSYEQYF.